What follows are 22 T cell receptor beta chains derived from one specimen sequenced in a study of beta chain features in type 1 diabetes. Expressed TCRB transcripts were sequenced because the isolated RNA had all been reverse transcribed beforehand. Sequenced by immunoSEQ multiplex PCR; TCRdb stores in-frame clones only, minus some. The profile covers 240,000 or so clones, with more than 65% appearing a single time and about 0.05% taken by the ten largest. The sequenced sample consisted of naive CD4+ T cells from blood. These receptors were collected from a man between 25 and 39 years old in good health.

V is TRBV29-1 and J is TRBJ2-1; D remains ambiguous. In germline, CDR1 is SQVTM, CDR2 ANQGSEA. The CDR3 is 15 residues long. V lost 3 bases and J 2 bases, leaving 14 bases between the germline ends. CDR3 in DNA: TGCAGCGTTGATAGGCATTTAAGCCCCTACAATGAGCAGTTCTTC. Its protein product is CSVDRHLSPYNEQFF.

In the case of this clone: The sample holds other DNA sequences that translate to the same CDR3. The rearrangement joins TRBV29-1 to TRBJ2-1, with 7 nucleotides matching TRBD2. V lost 7 bases and J lost 9; bases outside the gene matches: 3. CDR3 length: 10 residues. Germline V gene lookup returns CDR1 SQVTM and CDR2 ANQGSEA. CDR3 loop: CSGGGAEQFF. CDR3 nucleotides: TGCAGCGGCGGGGGAGCTGAGCAGTTCTTC.

This chain connects TRBV28 to TRBJ2-2, with 8 nucleotides matching TRBD1. The junction had 10 bases not matched to a gene; V was cut back by 5 bases and J by 8 bases. The CDR3 has 15 amino acids. Germline lookup yields CDR1 MDHEN and CDR2 SYDVKM. The CDR3 nucleotides are TGTGCCAGCAGTCTCCCGAGACAGGGGCGAGGGGAGCTGTTTTTT. This sequence encodes CASSLPRQGRGELFF.

The V gene is TRBV29-1, the J gene TRBJ2-6, with D unclear. Trimming removed 2 bases from V and 0 bases from J, with 5 bases in between. The length of the CDR3 is 14 residues. Germline V lookup: CDR1 SQVTM, CDR2 ANQGSEA. The DNA of the CDR3 is TGCAGCGTTGAATTCCCCTCTGGGGCCAACGTCCTGACTTTC. Encoded protein: CSVEFPSGANVLTF.

This chain joins TRBV30 and TRBJ1-2; maybe TRBD1 (5 bases). Germline V lookup: CDR1 GTSNPN, CDR2 SVGIG (reference sequence). Trimming cost V 2 bases and J 6 bases, with 19 bases left between them. The CDR3 spans 15 residues. The CDR3 DNA sequence: TGTGCCTGGAGTCTTCGTGCAGGGTTCTCGCATGGCTACACCTTC. The encoded protein is CAWSLRAGFSHGYTF.

This clone showed up just once. This sequence joins TRBV5-1 and TRBJ2-7; 7 positions match TRBD1. Germline CDR1 is SGHRS and CDR2 is YFSETQ. CDR3 length equals 17 residues. V dropped 6 bases and J dropped 3; count of bases not matched to a gene: 18. CDR3 amino acids: CASTSRDSGTDRYEQYF. Here the CDR3 DNA reads TGCGCCAGCACCTCGAGGGATTCCGGGACAGACCGCTACGAGCAGTACTTC.

The chain has TRBV25-1 and TRBJ2-7, with TRBD2 as a possible D gene (6 bases). The CDR3 totals 15 residues. Germline V gene sequence: CDR1 MGHDK, CDR2 SYGVNS. The V end was cut by 2 bases, the J end by 2 bases, with 13 bases between. For the CDR3, the DNA is TGTGCCAGCAGTGAAGTCGGAAGGGAGGCCTACGAGCAGTACTTC. Its translation is CASSEVGREAYEQYF.

The V call is TRBV7-9, the J call TRBJ2-7; no firm D call. CDR3 length equals 13 residues. CDR1 is SEHNR and CDR2 is FQNEAQ in the germline V gene (reference sequence). Trimming cost V 7 bases and J 4 bases, with 14 bases left between them. CDR3 amino acids: CASTWQAGYEQYF. CDR3 nucleotides: TGTGCCAGCACCTGGCAGGCCGGGTACGAGCAGTACTTC.

The J gene is TRBJ2-2, the V gene TRBV30, with 7 bases lining up with TRBD1. The length of the CDR3 is 14 residues. CDR1 GTSNPN and CDR2 SVGIG come from the germline V gene (reference sequence). J was trimmed by 5 bases and V by 3 bases; bases with no gene match: 6. CDR3 protein: CAWRGRGWTGELFF. The CDR3 DNA is TGTGCCTGGAGGGGCAGGGGGTGGACCGGGGAGCTGTTTTTT.

Only a few counts were recorded for this clone. The chain has TRBV5-1 and TRBJ2-7, with a tentative D call TRBD1 (6 bases). Trimming stripped 1 base from V and 3 bases from J, with 11 bases between. This CDR3 is built from 14 residues. Germline V gene lookup returns CDR1 SGHRS and CDR2 YFSETQ. CDR3 DNA: TGCGCCAGCAGCTTGAGGGACATTGACTACGAGCAGTACTTC. The encoded protein is CASSLRDIDYEQYF.

The CDR3 DNA sequence: TGTGCCTGGAGTATGGGGACAGGAATTTTCAATCAGCCCCAGCATTTT. As protein: CAWSMGTGIFNQPQHF. The rearrangement joins TRBV30 to TRBJ1-5; TRBD1 aligns across 8 bases. The ends lost 2 bases at V and 3 bases at J; junction bases unmatched: 9. The length of the CDR3 is 16 residues. The germline gives CDR1 GTSNPN, CDR2 SVGIG (reference sequence).

The CDR3 region has the DNA TGTGCCAGCAGCTTGAGTTCTGGGGCCAACGTCCTGACTTTC. Protein: CASSLSSGANVLTF. The V and J genes are TRBV5-4 and TRBJ2-6; D remains unclear. The CDR3 consists of 14 residues. Germline lookup yields CDR1 SGHNT and CDR2 YYREEE (reference sequence). With 1 base removed from V and 1 base from J, the gap between germline ends came to 3 bases.

Turning to this clone: The sample holds other DNA sequences that translate to the same CDR3. This sequence joins TRBV29-1 and TRBJ2-7; the D gene is possibly TRBD2 (5 bases). Germline V gives CDR1 SQVTM, CDR2 ANQGSEA. Trimming removed 6 bases at V and 3 bases at J, with 9 bases between. The CDR3 covers 11 residues. CDR3 loop: CSVAGDYEQYF. DNA of the CDR3: TGCAGCGTCGCGGGTGACTACGAGCAGTACTTC.

This chain connects TRBV7-9 to TRBJ1-4, with D maybe TRBD1 (6 bases). Trimming took off 6 bases at V and 8 bases at J, with 16 bases between the two ends. The CDR3 is 14 residues long. The germline gives CDR1 SEHNR, CDR2 FQNEAQ (reference sequence). This CDR3 is CASSRRTESEKLFF. The DNA for the CDR3 is TGTGCCAGCAGTAGGCGGACAGAAAGCGAAAAACTGTTTTTT.

The chain is built from TRBV7-2 and TRBJ2-3; D could derive from TRBD1 or TRBD2 (5 bases each). The CDR3 runs to 13 residues. V was cut by 4 bases and J by 5 bases, with 10 bases left in between. The germline V gene has CDR1 SGHTA and CDR2 FQGNSA. The CDR3 here is CASSSPGGDTQYF. CDR3 DNA sequence: TGTGCCAGCAGCTCCCCTGGGGGAGATACGCAGTATTTT.

The chain joins TRBV4-3 to TRBJ2-1; D not resolved. Trimming removed 0 bases at V and 4 bases at J, with 13 bases between. Germline-derived CDR1 and CDR2 are LGHNA and YSLEER. This CDR3 spans 16 amino acids. The CDR3 DNA sequence: TGCGCCAGCAGCCAAGAAAGTACGGGTTCTTACAATGAGCAGTTCTTC. Its protein product is CASSQESTGSYNEQFF.

This clone was found once. The chain is built from TRBV18 and TRBJ1-4; 7 positions match TRBD1. Germline CDR1 KGHSH, CDR2 LQKENI. There are 15 residues in the CDR3. V gave up 1 base and J gave up 8 bases; unmatched junction bases: 7. The CDR3 DNA is TGTGCCAGCTCACCACAGACAGGGATTATGGAAAAACTGTTTTTT. Protein sequence: CASSPQTGIMEKLFF.

This chain links TRBV29-1 with TRBJ2-1, with D tentatively TRBD1 (5 bases). The germline V and J ends were trimmed by 6 bases and 2 bases, with 5 bases remaining between them. The length of the CDR3 is 11 residues. The germline CDR1 and CDR2 sequences are SQVTM and ANQGSEA. This chain's CDR3 is CSVDTYNEQFF. CDR3 in DNA: TGCAGCGTGGACACCTACAATGAGCAGTTCTTC.

This clone was detected a few times. The chain carries TRBV30 and TRBJ1-1, with 9 bases that match TRBD1. Unmatched junction bases numbered 7, after V lost 3 bases and J lost 11 bases. CDR1 and CDR2 (germline): GTSNPN, SVGIG (reference sequence). This CDR3 region has 12 residues. This CDR3 reads CAWSRGTGTAFF. The CDR3 bases are TGTGCCTGGAGCAGGGGGACAGGGACCGCTTTCTTT.

The CDR3 protein is CASSANREETQYF. For the CDR3, the DNA is TGCGCCAGCAGCGCAAACAGGGAAGAGACCCAGTACTTC. This chain joins TRBV5-1 and TRBJ2-5, with D possibly matching TRBD1 (6 bases). Germline V gene lookup returns CDR1 SGHRS and CDR2 YFSETQ. Between the trimmed V and J ends, which lost 4 bases and 3 bases, there was a span of 10 bases. The length of the CDR3 is 13 residues. The full variable domain, in which reference TRBV5-1 and TRBJ2-5 provide the parts outside the CDR3, is KAGVTQTPRYLIKTRGQQVTLSCSPISGHRSVSWYQQTPGQGLQFLFEYFSETQRNKGNFPGRFSGRQFSNSRSEMNVSTLELGDSALYLCASSANREETQYFGPGTRLLVL.

A word on this clone: The same CDR3 arises from other DNA sequences in this sample as well. V usage is TRBV6-5 and J usage is TRBJ2-7; D is uncertain. Trimming left V 2 bases short and J 1 base short, with 6 bases between. The CDR3 consists of 13 residues. Germline-derived CDR1 and CDR2 are MNHEY and SVGAGI. CDR3 amino acids: CASSYGQSYEQYF. The CDR3 coding sequence is TGTGCCAGCAGTTACGGGCAGTCCTACGAGCAGTACTTC.

This clone was counted only a few times. The rearrangement links TRBV10-1 to TRBJ2-1; D may be TRBD1 (5 bases). CDR1 is WNHNN, CDR2 SYGVQD, per germline (reference sequence). The CDR3 is 13 amino acids. Trimming pared 3 bases from V and 8 bases from J, leaving 11 bases between. This CDR3 reads CASSDQGWHEQFF. CDR3 bases: TGCGCCAGCAGTGACCAGGGCTGGCATGAGCAGTTCTTC.